This T cell receptor (beta chain) originates from a study of blood T cells in healthy people across ages. The study, taken as a whole, reports: In the absence of known donor CMV status, changes in expanded clonotypes were possibly confounded. Age brought a roughly linear fall in TCR beta diversity measured per million T cells.

Together with a sample-barcoded 5' primer, a J-beta primer mix was included in a second PCR lasting about 7 to 11 cycles. Each cDNA molecule, via a template-switch adaptor with 12 random nucleotides, was tagged. Each CDR3 protein gets one entry after TCRdb re-called the 5' RACE reads with MiXCR. This table has around 870,000 distinct CDR3 sequences, about 30% appearing once. Every participating donor contributed roughly 10 milliliters of peripheral blood through a draw. Germline V gene data show CDR1 as LGHNA and CDR2 as YSLEER. This CDR3 is 17 amino acids long. The V and J ends lost 1 base and 0 bases, in that order; junction bases with no gene match: 5. This clonotype has a count of ten or more. The antigen is undetermined.

This receptor was obtained from an elderly woman in good health. This chain connects TRBV4-3 to TRBJ2-1; 8 bases line up with TRBD2. Sequencing used blood. The CDR3 reads CASSQGSGGFSYNEQFF. CDR3 bases: TGCGCCAGCAGCCAAGGCAGCGGGGGATTCTCCTACAATGAGCAGTTCTTC.